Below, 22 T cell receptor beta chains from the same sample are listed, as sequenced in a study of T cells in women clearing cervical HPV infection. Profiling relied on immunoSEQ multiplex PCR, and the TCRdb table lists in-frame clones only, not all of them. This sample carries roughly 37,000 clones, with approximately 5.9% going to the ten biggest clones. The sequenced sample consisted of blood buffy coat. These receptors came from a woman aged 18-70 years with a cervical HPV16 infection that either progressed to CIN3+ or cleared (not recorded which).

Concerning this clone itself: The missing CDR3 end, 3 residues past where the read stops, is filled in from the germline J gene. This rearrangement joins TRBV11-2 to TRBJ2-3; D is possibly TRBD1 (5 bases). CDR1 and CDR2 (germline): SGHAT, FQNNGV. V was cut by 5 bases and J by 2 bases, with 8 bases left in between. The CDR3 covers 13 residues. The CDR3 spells CASSEQATDTQYF. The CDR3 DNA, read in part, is TGTGCCAGCAGCGAACAGGCCACAGATACG.

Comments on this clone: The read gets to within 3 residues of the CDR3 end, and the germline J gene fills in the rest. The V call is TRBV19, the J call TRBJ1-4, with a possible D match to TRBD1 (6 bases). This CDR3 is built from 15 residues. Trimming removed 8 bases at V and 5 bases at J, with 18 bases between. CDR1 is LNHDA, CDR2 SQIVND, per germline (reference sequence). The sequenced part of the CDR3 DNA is TGTGCCAGTCTCTTCGGCGGACAGTCGAATGAAAAA. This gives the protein CASLFGGQSNEK. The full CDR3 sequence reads CASLFGGQSNEKLFF.

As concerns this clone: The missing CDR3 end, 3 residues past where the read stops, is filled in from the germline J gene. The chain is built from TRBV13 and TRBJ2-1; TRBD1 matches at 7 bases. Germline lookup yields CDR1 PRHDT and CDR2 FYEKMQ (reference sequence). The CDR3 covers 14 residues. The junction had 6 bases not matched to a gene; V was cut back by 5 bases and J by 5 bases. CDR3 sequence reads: CASSGTGAHNEQFF. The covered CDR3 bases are TGTGCCAGCAGCGGTACAGGGGCCCACAATGAG. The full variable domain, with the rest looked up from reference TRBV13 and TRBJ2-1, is AAGVIQSPRHLIKEKRETATLKCYPIPRHDTVYWYQQGPGQDPQFLISFYEKMQSDKGSIPDRFSAQQFSDYHSELNMSSLELGDSALYFCASSGTGAHNEQFFGPGTRLTVL.

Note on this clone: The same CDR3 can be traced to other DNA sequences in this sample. CDR3 sequence reads: CASSSQGEQYF. The CDR3 DNA, read in part, is TGTGCCAGCAGCTCGCAGGGCGAG. The chain uses TRBV5-4 and TRBJ2-7; tentatively, D is TRBD1 (5 bases). Read data end 3 residues before the CDR3 end; the end is taken from the germline J gene. The CDR3 is 11 amino acids. V was cut by 3 bases and J by 6 bases, with 7 bases left in between. Germline lookup yields CDR1 SGHNT and CDR2 YYREEE (reference sequence).

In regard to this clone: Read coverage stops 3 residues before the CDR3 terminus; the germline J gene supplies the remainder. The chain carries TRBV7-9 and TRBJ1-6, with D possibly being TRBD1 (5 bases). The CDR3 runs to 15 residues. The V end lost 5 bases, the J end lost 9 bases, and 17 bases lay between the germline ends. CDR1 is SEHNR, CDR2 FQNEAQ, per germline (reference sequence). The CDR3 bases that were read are TGTGCCAGCAGCCATGGGGCAGGGAAGGGTTCACCC. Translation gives CASSHGAGKGSP. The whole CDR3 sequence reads CASSHGAGKGSPLHF.

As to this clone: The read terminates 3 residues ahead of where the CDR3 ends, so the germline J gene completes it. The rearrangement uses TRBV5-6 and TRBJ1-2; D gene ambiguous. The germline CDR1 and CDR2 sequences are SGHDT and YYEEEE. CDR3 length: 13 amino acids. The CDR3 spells CASSLSAGETYTF. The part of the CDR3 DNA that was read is TGTGCCAGCAGCTTGAGCGCGGGCGAGACC.

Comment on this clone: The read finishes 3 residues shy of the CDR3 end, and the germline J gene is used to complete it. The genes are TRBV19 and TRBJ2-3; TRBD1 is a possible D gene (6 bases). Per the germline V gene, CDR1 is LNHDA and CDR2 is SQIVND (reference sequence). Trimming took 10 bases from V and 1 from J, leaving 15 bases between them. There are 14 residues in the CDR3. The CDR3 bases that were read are TGTGCCATCTCAGGGGCGAGTGGCACAGATACG. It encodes CAISGASGTDT. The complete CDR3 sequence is CAISGASGTDTQYF.

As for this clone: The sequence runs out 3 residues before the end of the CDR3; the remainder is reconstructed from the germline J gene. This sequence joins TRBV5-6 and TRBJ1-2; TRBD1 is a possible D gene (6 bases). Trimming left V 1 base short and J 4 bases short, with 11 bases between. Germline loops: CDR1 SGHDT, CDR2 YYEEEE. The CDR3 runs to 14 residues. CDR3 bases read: TGTGCCAGCAGCTTGAGGAGGGACACCTATGGC. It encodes CASSLRRDTYG. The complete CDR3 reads CASSLRRDTYGYTF.

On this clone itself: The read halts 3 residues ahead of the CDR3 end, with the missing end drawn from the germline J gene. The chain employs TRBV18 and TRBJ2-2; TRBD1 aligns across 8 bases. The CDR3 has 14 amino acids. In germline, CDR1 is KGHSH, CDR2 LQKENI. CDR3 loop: CASSLGQVRSPLFF. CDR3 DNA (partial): TGTGCCAGCTCACTGGGACAGGTCCGATCACCG.

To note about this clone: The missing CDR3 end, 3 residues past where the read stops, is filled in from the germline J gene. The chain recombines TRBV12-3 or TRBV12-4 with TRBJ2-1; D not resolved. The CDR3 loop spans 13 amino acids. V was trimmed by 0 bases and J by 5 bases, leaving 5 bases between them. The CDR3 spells CASSLADNNEQFF. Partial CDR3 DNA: TGTGCCAGCAGTTTAGCCGACAACAATGAG.

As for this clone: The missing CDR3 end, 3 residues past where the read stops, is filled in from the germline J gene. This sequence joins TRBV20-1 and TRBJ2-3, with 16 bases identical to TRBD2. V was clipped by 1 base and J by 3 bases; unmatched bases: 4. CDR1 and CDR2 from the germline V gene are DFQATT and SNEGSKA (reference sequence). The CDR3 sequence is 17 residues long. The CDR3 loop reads CSARGGLAGGPTDTQYF. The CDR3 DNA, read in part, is TGCAGTGCTAGAGGGGGACTAGCGGGGGGGCCTACAGATACG.

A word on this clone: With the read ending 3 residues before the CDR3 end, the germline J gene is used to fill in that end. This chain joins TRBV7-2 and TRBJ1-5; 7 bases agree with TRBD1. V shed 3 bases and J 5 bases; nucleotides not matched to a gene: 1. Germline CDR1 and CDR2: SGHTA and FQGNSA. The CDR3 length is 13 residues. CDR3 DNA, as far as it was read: TGTGCCAGCAGCTTGCAGGGGGATCAGCCC. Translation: CASSLQGDQP. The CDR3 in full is CASSLQGDQPQHF. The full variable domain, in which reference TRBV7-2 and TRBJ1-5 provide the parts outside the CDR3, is GAGVSQSPSNKVTEKGKDVELRCDPISGHTALYWYRQSLGQGLEFLIYFQGNSAPDKSGLPSDRFSAERTGGSVSTLTIQRTQQEDSAVYLCASSLQGDQPQHFGDGTRLSIL.

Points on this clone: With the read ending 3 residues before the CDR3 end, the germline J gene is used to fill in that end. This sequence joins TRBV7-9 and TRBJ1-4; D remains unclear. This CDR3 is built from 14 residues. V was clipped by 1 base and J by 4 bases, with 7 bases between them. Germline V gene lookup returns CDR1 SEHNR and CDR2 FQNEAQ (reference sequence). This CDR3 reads CASSLDSLNEKLFF. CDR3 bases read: TGTGCCAGCAGCTTAGACAGCCTTAATGAAAAA.

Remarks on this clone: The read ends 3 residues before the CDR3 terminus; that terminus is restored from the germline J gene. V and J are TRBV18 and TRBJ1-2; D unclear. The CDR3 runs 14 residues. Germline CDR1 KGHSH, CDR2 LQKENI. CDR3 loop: CASSPAVLTDTYTF. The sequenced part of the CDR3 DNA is TGTGCCAGCTCACCGGCAGTCCTCACAGATACC.

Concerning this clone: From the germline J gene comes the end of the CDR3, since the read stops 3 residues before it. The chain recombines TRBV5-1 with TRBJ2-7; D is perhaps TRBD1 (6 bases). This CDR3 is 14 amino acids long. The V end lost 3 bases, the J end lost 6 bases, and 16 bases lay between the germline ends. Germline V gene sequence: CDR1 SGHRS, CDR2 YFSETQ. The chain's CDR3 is CASSSRGPESEQYF. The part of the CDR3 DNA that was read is TGCGCCAGCAGCTCCAGGGGACCCGAGAGCGAG.

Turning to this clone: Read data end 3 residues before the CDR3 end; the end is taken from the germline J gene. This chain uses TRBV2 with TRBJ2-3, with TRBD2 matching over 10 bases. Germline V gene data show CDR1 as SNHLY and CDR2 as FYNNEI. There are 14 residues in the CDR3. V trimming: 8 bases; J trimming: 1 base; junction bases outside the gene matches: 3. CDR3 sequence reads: CASPGTSGTDTQYF. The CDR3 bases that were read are TGTGCCAGCCCCGGGACTAGCGGCACAGATACG.

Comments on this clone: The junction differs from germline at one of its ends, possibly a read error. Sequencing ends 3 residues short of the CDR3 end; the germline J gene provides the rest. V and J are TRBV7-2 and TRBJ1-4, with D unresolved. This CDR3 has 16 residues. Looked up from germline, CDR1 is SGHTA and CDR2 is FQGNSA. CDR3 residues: CASSLAGFSTNKKLFF. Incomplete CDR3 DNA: TGTGCCAGCAGCTTAGCCGGGTTCTCAACTAATAAAAAA.

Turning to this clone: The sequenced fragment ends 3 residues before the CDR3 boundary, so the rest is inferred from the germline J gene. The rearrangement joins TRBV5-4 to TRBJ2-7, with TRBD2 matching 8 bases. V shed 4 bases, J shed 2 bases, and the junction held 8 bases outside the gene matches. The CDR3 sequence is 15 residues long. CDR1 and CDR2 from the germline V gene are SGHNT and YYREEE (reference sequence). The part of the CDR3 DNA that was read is TGTGCCAGCAGCCCTTTAGCGGGGAGCGCCTACGAG. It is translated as CASSPLAGSAYE. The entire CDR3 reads CASSPLAGSAYEQYF. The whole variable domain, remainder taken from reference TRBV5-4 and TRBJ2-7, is ETGVTQSPTHLIKTRGQQVTLRCSSQSGHNTVSWYQQALGQGPQFIFQYYREEENGRGNFPPRFSGLQFPNYSSELNVNALELDDSALYLCASSPLAGSAYEQYFGPGTRLTVT.

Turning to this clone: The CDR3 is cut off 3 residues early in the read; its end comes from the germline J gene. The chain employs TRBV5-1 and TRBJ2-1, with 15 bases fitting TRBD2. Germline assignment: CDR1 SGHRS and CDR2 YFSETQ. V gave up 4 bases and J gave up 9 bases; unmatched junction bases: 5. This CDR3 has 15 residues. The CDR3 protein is CASSTMGLAGGEQFF. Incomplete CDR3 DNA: TGCGCCAGCAGCACAATGGGACTAGCGGGGGGTGAG.

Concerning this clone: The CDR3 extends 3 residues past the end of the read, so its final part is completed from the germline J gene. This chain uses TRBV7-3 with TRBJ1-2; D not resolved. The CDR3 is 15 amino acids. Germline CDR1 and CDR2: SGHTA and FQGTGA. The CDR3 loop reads CASSLTAGSYNDYTF. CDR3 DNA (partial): TGTGCCAGCAGCTTAACGGCGGGCTCCTACAATGAC.

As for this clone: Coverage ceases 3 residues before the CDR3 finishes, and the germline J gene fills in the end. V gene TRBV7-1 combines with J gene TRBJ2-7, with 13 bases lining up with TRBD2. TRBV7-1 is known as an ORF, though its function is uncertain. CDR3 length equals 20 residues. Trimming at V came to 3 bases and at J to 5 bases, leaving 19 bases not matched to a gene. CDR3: CASSSPAGTVGLAGIHEQYF. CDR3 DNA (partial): TGTGCCAGCAGCTCGCCGGCGGGGACGGTGGGACTAGCGGGAATCCACGAG.

Incomplete CDR3 DNA: TGTGCCAGTAGTATAGGCACGGGACTGGGGCGAAACTATGGT. Its protein is CASSIGTGLGRNYG. The CDR3 in its entirety is CASSIGTGLGRNYGQYF. The V call is TRBV19, the J call TRBJ2-4, with D possibly being TRBD2 (6 bases). The DNA ends 3 residues before the CDR3 does, and the rest of the CDR3 is filled in from the germline J gene. Looked up from germline, CDR1 is LNHDA and CDR2 is SQIVND (reference sequence). The CDR3 covers 17 residues.